These T cell receptor beta chains were read from a single sample in a study of naive and memory T cell subsets. TCRdb reprocessed the UMI-ligation and nested PCR reads with MiXCR, giving one entry per CDR3 protein. The data contain approximately 100,000 distinct CDR3 sequences, around 13% of them singletons. Sequenced input: naive CD8+ T cells from blood. These receptors were taken from a human donor in good health. Both conserved end residues are part of each CDR3. A D gene is named only where the DNA matches it firmly. Some rows mark clone size as missing; the rest say once, few, many or name a class of expanded clone.

>TRBV4-2|TRBJ2-1|NA|NA
CASSQVSWEQFF
TGTGCCAGCAGCCAAGTCTCATGGGAGCAGTTCTTC
>TRBV24-1|TRBJ2-1|TRBD2|once
CATSNPGLAGNEQFF
TGTGCCACCAGTAATCCGGGACTAGCGGGGAATGAGCAGTTCTTC
>TRBV12-3/TRBV12-4|TRBJ1-1|NA|NA
CASSHGLNTEAFF
TGTGCCAGCAGTCATGGACTTAACACTGAAGCTTTCTTT
>TRBV2|TRBJ1-1|TRBD1|few
CASRGDRVNTEAFF
TGTGCCAGCAGAGGGGACAGGGTGAACACTGAAGCTTTCTTT
>TRBV7-2|TRBJ2-3|TRBD2|few
CASSSLTSGDHTDTQYF
TGTGCCAGCAGCTCGCTAACTAGCGGGGACCACACAGATACGCAGTATTTT
>TRBV5-1|TRBJ2-5|TRBD1|NA
CASSLGPSDRAGNWETQYF
TGCGCCAGCAGCTTGGGGCCCTCCGACAGGGCAGGGAATTGGGAGACCCAGTACTTC
>TRBV2|TRBJ2-3|TRBD2|few
CASRGTTSTDTQYF
TGTGCCAGCAGGGGGACTACAAGCACAGATACGCAGTATTTT
>TRBV29-1|TRBJ2-1|TRBD2|NA
CSVVTPGLAGGEQFF
TGCAGCGTTGTTACACCGGGACTAGCGGGGGGCGAGCAGTTCTTC
>TRBV27|TRBJ1-1|NA|NA
CASRIGRGTEAFF
TGTGCCAGCAGGATTGGACGGGGCACTGAAGCTTTCTTT
>TRBV15|TRBJ2-5|TRBD1|NA
CATSDRGETQYF
TGTGCCACCAGCGACAGGGGTGAGACCCAGTACTTC
>TRBV12-3/TRBV12-4|TRBJ2-7|NA|few
CASSFARRPGDEQYF
TGTGCCAGCAGTTTCGCCAGACGGCCAGGGGACGAGCAGTACTTC
>TRBV21-1|TRBJ2-1|NA|NA
CASSRRRFCRGPIEQFF
TGTGCCAGCAGCAGACGAAGGTTTTGTCGGGGTCCAATTGAGCAGTTCTTC
>TRBV27|TRBJ2-1|TRBD1|many
CASTWDRGGRDEQFF
TGTGCCAGCACTTGGGACAGGGGAGGTCGCGATGAGCAGTTCTTC
>TRBV28|TRBJ1-5|NA|NA
CASSLGGWLSNQPQHF
TGTGCCAGCAGTCTGGGGGGCTGGCTTAGCAATCAGCCCCAGCATTTT
>TRBV4-1|TRBJ1-1|NA|many
CASSQVVGSFHGTEAFF
TGCGCCAGCAGCCAAGTAGTCGGATCCTTCCATGGCACTGAAGCTTTCTTT
>TRBV7-7|TRBJ1-5|NA|NA
CASSPSGVQPQHF
TGTGCTAGCAGCCCCTCAGGGGTACAGCCCCAGCATTTT
>TRBV5-1|TRBJ2-1|TRBD1|few
CASRFKGAADNEQFF
TGCGCCAGCAGGTTTAAGGGGGCAGCGGACAATGAGCAGTTCTTC
>TRBV4-1|TRBJ2-5|NA|few
CASRTNLYQETQYF
TGCGCCAGCAGGACAAACTTGTACCAAGAGACCCAGTACTTC
>TRBV10-2|TRBJ2-2|NA|many
CASSSRTGELFF
TGCGCCAGTTCCTCCAGGACCGGGGAGCTGTTTTTT
>TRBV11-3|TRBJ2-1|TRBD2|few
CASSLTSGRVNEQFF
TGTGCCAGCAGCTTGACTAGCGGGAGGGTAAATGAGCAGTTCTTC
>TRBV4-3|TRBJ2-7|NA|NA
CASSQVGREQYF
TGCGCCAGCAGCCAAGTGGGTAGAGAGCAGTACTTC
>TRBV4-2|TRBJ2-1|TRBD2|NA
CASSLAREANEQFF
TGTGCCAGCAGCCTGGCCCGGGAGGCCAATGAGCAGTTCTTC
>TRBV12-3/TRBV12-4|TRBJ2-2|TRBD1|NA
CASSTPRGRTGELFF
TGTGCCAGCAGCACCCCCAGGGGGCGGACCGGGGAGCTGTTTTTT
>TRBV28|TRBJ2-2|NA|NA
CASSFALSNTGELFF
TGTGCCAGCAGTTTTGCGCTTTCGAACACCGGGGAGCTGTTTTTT
>TRBV20-1|TRBJ2-7|NA|NA
CSARGQLYEQYF
TGCAGTGCTAGAGGACAGCTCTACGAGCAGTACTTC
>TRBV6-5|TRBJ1-1|NA|many
CASKSQENTEAFF
TGTGCCAGCAAATCCCAGGAGAACACTGAAGCTTTCTTT
>TRBV29-1|TRBJ1-3|NA|few
CSVDSGASGNTIYF
TGCAGCGTTGATTCAGGGGCCTCTGGAAACACCATATATTTT
>TRBV4-3|TRBJ2-6|NA|few
CASSQDLYSSGANVLTF
TGCGCCAGCAGCCAAGACCTTTACAGCTCTGGGGCCAACGTCCTGACTTTC
>TRBV6-2/TRBV6-3|TRBJ2-7|NA|many
CASSYGRTYEQYF
TGTGCCAGCAGTTACGGCAGGACCTACGAGCAGTACTTC
>TRBV10-3|TRBJ2-2|TRBD1|many
CAISEPGQGTGELFF
TGTGCCATCAGTGAACCGGGACAGGGTACCGGGGAGCTGTTTTTT
>TRBV14|TRBJ2-7|NA|many
CASSQFDQYEQYF
TGTGCCAGCAGCCAGTTCGATCAGTACGAGCAGTACTTC
>TRBV14|TRBJ2-7|NA|many
CASSQLPRDEQYF
TGTGCCAGCAGCCAGCTCCCGCGGGACGAGCAGTACTTC
>TRBV25-1|TRBJ2-5|NA|many
CASSGPQETQYF
TGTGCCAGCAGTGGCCCCCAAGAGACCCAGTACTTC
>TRBV13|TRBJ1-1|NA|many
CASSSWGIEAFF
TGTGCCAGCAGCTCATGGGGGATTGAAGCTTTCTTT
>TRBV7-9|TRBJ2-3|TRBD2|few
CASSEGTSGVDTQYF
TGTGCCAGCAGCGAGGGGACTAGCGGGGTAGATACGCAGTATTTT
>TRBV6-1|TRBJ2-3|TRBD2|few
CASTQWGGVTDTQYF
TGTGCCAGCACCCAATGGGGGGGGGTCACAGATACGCAGTATTTT
>TRBV7-9|TRBJ1-1|NA|few
CASSTPTGPNTEAFF
TGTGCCAGCAGCACCCCAACAGGACCGAACACTGAAGCTTTCTTT
>TRBV28|TRBJ2-7|NA|NA
CASSEVNYEQYF
TGTGCCAGCAGCGAAGTGAATTACGAGCAGTACTTC
>TRBV12-3/TRBV12-4|TRBJ2-7|NA|NA
CASSLAGHQYEQYF
TGTGCCAGCAGTTTAGCGGGACACCAATACGAGCAGTACTTC
>TRBV15|TRBJ2-5|NA|many
CATSRGRAGQKETQYF
TGTGCCACCAGCAGAGGCCGGGCGGGACAGAAAGAGACCCAGTACTTC
>TRBV12-3/TRBV12-4|TRBJ2-7|NA|many
CASTSYHYEQYF
TGTGCCAGCACCTCATACCACTACGAGCAGTACTTC
>TRBV4-2|TRBJ2-5|NA|few
CASSQAPAQETQYF
TGTGCCAGCAGCCAAGCGCCGGCCCAAGAGACCCAGTACTTC
>TRBV11-3|TRBJ1-1|NA|few
CASSPMDGTEAFF
TGTGCCAGCAGCCCCATGGACGGCACTGAAGCTTTCTTT
>TRBV27|TRBJ2-7|TRBD2|many
CASSLLAGVTEQYF
TGTGCCAGCAGTTTACTAGCGGGAGTTACGGAGCAGTACTTC
>TRBV4-3|TRBJ1-2|TRBD1|many
CASSQMGQAANYGYTF
TGCGCCAGCAGCCAGATGGGACAGGCCGCCAACTATGGCTACACCTTC
>TRBV7-2|TRBJ1-4|NA|few
CASSLVRGDKFTEKLFF
TGTGCCAGCAGCTTAGTACGAGGGGACAAGTTTACCGAAAAACTGTTTTTT